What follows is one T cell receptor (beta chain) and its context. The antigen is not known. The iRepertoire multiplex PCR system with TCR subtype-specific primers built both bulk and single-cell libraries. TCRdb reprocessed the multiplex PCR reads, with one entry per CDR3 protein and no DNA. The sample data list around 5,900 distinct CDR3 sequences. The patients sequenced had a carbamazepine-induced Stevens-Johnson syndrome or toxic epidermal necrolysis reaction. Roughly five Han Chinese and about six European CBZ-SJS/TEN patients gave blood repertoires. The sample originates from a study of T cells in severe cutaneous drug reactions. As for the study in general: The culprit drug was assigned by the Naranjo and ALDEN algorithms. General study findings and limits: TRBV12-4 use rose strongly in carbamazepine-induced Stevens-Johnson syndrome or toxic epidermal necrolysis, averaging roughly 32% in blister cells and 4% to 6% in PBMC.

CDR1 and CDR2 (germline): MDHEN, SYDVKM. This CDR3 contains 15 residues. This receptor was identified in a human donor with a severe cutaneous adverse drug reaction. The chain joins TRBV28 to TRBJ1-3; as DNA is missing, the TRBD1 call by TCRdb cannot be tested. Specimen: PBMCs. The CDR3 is CASSPTGGGGNTIYF.